The source of this T cell receptor (beta chain) is a study of T cell responses to AZD1222 COVID-19 vaccine. The method was immunoSEQ multiplex PCR; TCRdb's version includes in-frame clones alone and lacks a portion of them. The top ten hold 1.5% to 2% of the sample, which has around 140,000 clones, around 92% seen once. Study outcomes and limitations: Clonal diversity was possibly underestimated, and white British individuals and females predominated among donors. Spike-wide coverage was observed for vaccine-associated CD4 TCRs, with dominant responses at 160-218 and 743-854. Spike-specific TCR breadth and depth grew following two AZD1222 doses.

CDR1 LNHDA and CDR2 SQIVND come from the germline V gene (reference sequence). The CDR3 covers 16 residues. V was clipped by 5 bases and J by 0 bases, with 16 bases between them. The analysis combined second doses at about 4 or about 12 weeks. Concerning this clone: Its cognate antigen is unknown.

The sample was peripheral blood, taken 28 days after the second AZD1222 dose. The TCR was taken from an adult who received the AZD1222 COVID-19 vaccine. The chain couples TRBV19 to TRBJ1-1, with D unresolved. CDR3 residues: CASSPPNRPMNTEAFF. CDR3 coding DNA: TGTGCCAGTAGTCCTCCCAATCGCCCCATGAACACTGAAGCTTTCTTT.